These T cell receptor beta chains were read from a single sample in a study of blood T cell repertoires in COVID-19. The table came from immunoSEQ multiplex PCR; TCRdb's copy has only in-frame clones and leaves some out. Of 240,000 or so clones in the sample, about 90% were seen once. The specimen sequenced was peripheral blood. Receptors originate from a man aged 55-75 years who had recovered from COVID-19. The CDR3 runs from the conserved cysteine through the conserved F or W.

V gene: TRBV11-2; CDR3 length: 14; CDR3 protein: CASSPVTGYYGYTF
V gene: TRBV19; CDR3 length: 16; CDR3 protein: CASSISSGGAYNEQFF
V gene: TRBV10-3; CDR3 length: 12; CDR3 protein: CAISEVAGEQYF
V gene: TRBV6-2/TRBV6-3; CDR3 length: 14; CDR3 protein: CASSYLAGEGEQYF
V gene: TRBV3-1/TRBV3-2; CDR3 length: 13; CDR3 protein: CASSQSGLYGYTF
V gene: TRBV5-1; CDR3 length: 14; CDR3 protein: CASSLAGQIYEQYF
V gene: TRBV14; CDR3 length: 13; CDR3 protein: CASSPQMNTEAFF
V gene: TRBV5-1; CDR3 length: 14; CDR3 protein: CASSSQTGVETQYF
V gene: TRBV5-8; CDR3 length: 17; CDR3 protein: CASSLGPGQGNFGELFF
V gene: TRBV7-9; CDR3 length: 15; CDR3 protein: CASSPDRGSNSPLHF
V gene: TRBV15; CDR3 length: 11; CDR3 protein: CATSRNSEAFF
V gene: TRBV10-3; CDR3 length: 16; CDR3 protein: CAISESAGGRTDTQYF
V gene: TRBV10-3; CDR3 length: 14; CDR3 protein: CAIRRGQGSYEQYF